The present TCR beta chain was sequenced within a study of cytomegalovirus exposure and HLA in healthy donors. Across the study: HLA-typed donors contributed 65 million to 95 million unique TCRs, which were held in an early data release.

PCR primers comprised 60 Vbeta and 13 Jbeta primers. Profiled with immunoSEQ multiplex PCR; TCRdb holds only in-frame clones, not every one. The sample records 200,000 to 250,000 clones, around 79% being singletons. The receptor was derived from a girl aged 2 to 10 in good health and CMV-seronegative. The sequencing sample was made of PBMCs.

The CDR3 sequence is CASSPEDGSSYGYTF. The CDR3 nucleotides read TGCGCCAGCAGCCCGGAGGACGGAAGCTCCTATGGCTACACCTTC. The gene calls are TRBV5-1 and TRBJ1-2; no definite D call. The V end lost 4 bases, the J end lost 4 bases, and 17 bases lay between the germline ends. The CDR3 is made up of 15 amino acids. CDR1 and CDR2 from the germline V gene are SGHRS and YFSETQ.